This TCR beta chain appears in the sequencing data of a study of blood T cell repertoires in COVID-19. Study context: Samples taken during acute and convalescent COVID-19 were collected in the United States, Italy and Spain.

The protocol was immunoSEQ multiplex PCR, while the TCRdb copy is restricted to in-frame clones and leaves out a portion. The sample contains 400,000 or so clones, about 90% of which appear only once. The CDR3 length is 15 residues. The V end lost 5 bases, the J end lost 1 base, and 14 bases lay between the germline ends. Germline CDR1 reads MNHEY; CDR2 reads SMNVEV (reference sequence). The chain has TRBV27 and TRBJ1-2; D might be TRBD1 (5 bases). The source is a man aged 18 to 30 with COVID-19, enrolled during active disease. The sample taken for sequencing was peripheral blood. CDR3 sequence reads: CASSLTAVFNYGYTF. In DNA, the CDR3 is TGTGCCAGCAGTCTGACAGCTGTTTTTAACTATGGCTACACCTTC.